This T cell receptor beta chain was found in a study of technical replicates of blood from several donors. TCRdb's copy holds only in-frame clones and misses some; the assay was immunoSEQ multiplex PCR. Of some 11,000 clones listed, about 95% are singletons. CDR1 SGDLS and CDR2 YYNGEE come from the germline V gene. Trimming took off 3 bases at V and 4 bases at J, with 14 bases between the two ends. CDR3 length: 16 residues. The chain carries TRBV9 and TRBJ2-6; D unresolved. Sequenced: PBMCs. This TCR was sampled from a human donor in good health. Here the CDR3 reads CASSAGSVPGANVLTF. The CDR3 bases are TGTGCCAGCAGCGCGGGTTCAGTACCCGGGGCCAACGTCCTGACTTTC.